This T cell receptor beta chain was sequenced in a study of T cells in tuberculosis. Across the whole study: This South African cohort compared adolescents with or without latent tuberculosis against adults with active tuberculosis. Points from the study as a whole: Active tuberculosis patients had shorter CDR3-alpha; the beta difference was nonsignificant.

Points on this clone: Its specificity is not known.

The CDR3 totals 21 residues. From germline, CDR1 is LNHDA and CDR2 SQIVND (reference sequence). V lost 2 bases, J lost 0 bases, and 16 bases stayed unmatched. This sample's time point: new active TB diagnosis, blood taken before or within 7 days of starting treatment. Clones were sequenced by immunoSEQ multiplex PCR, and TCRdb holds only the in-frame ones, with some missing. Among roughly 32,000 clones listed, roughly 93% were seen once. The sequences come from PBMCs, collected at tuberculosis diagnosis. This sequence originates from an adult with tuberculosis. The genes are TRBV19 and TRBJ1-3; the match to TRBD1 covers 10 bases. The CDR3 sequence is CASSIISGDRGPRNSGNTIYF. DNA for the CDR3: TGTGCCAGTAGTATAATATCAGGGGACAGGGGCCCCCGTAACTCTGGAAACACCATATATTTT.